This entry describes one T cell receptor (beta chain). This entry comes from a study of blood T cell repertoires in COVID-19. Study summary: From T cells, B-cell-depleted T cells, or PBMCs came the material, which was cDNA or gDNA.

Measured with immunoSEQ multiplex PCR; TCRdb has only the in-frame clones, and not every one. The sample records over 70,000 clones, 80% to 90% being singletons. The CDR3 extends over 12 amino acids. V lost 7 bases, J lost 7 bases, and 11 bases lay in between. Germline loops: CDR1 MNHEY, CDR2 SVGAGI. Sequenced material: peripheral blood. The chain links TRBV6-5 to TRBJ1-5; TRBD1 is a possible D gene (5 bases). This clonotype was sampled from a man older than 75 with acute or convalescent COVID-19. The CDR3 here is CASTGAGQPQHF. The CDR3 DNA sequence: TGTGCCAGCACTGGGGCTGGACAGCCCCAGCATTTT.